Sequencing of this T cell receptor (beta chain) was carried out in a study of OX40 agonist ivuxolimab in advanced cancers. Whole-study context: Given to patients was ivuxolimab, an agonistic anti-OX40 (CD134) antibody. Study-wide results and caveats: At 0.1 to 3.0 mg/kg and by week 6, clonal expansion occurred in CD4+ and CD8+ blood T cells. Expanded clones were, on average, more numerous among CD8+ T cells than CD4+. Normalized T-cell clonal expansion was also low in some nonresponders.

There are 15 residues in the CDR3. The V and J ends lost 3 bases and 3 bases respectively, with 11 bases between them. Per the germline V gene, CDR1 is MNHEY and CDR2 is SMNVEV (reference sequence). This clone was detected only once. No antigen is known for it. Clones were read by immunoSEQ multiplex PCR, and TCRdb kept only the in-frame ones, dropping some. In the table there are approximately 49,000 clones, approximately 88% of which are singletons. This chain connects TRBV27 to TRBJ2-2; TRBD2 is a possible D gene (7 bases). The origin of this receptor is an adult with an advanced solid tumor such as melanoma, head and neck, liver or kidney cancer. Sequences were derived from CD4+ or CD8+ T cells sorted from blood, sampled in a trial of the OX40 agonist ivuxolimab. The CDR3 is CASSFRGAYTGELFF. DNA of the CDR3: TGTGCCAGCAGTTTTCGGGGGGCGTACACCGGGGAGCTGTTTTTT.